The rows below give T cell receptor beta chains drawn from one sample of a study of neurological immune-mediated disorders. TCRdb itself ran the 5' RACE reads through MiXCR, one entry per CDR3 protein. The data hold approximately 37,000 distinct CDR3 sequences, with 3.5% to 4% observed a single time. Specimen: PBMCs. The receptors here all came from a man aged 25-45 years with multiple sclerosis. CDR3s include the opening cysteine and the closing phenylalanine or tryptophan. Fields, in order: J gene, D gene, V gene, CDR3 protein. The D gene is left open where the match is weak.

J: TRBJ2-2; D: NA; V: TRBV7-2; CDR3: CASSSELRASGELFF
J: TRBJ2-3; D: TRBD2; V: TRBV10-3; CDR3: CAINSGGRDTDTQYF
J: TRBJ1-1; D: TRBD1; V: TRBV10-3; CDR3: CATGTVDTEAFF
J: TRBJ2-2; D: NA; V: TRBV7-8; CDR3: CASSFFAESNTGELFF
J: TRBJ2-4; D: NA; V: TRBV12-3/TRBV12-4; CDR3: CASSLTSAGLLAKNIQYF
J: TRBJ1-1; D: NA; V: TRBV12-3/TRBV12-4; CDR3: CASSSGFNTEAFF
J: TRBJ2-3; D: NA; V: TRBV19; CDR3: CASSKALGISTDTQYF
J: TRBJ2-2; D: NA; V: TRBV6-2/TRBV6-3; CDR3: CATPKGGGHRGGELFF
J: TRBJ2-7; D: TRBD1; V: TRBV20-1; CDR3: CSAITGTGGGEQYF
J: TRBJ1-5; D: NA; V: TRBV5-6; CDR3: CASKRDNQPQHF
J: TRBJ1-2; D: TRBD1; V: TRBV20-1; CDR3: CSARDGVRTGGNYGYTF
J: TRBJ1-2; D: NA; V: TRBV9; CDR3: CASSVQDIHGYTF
J: TRBJ2-7; D: NA; V: TRBV9; CDR3: CASSPPSYEQYF
J: TRBJ2-2; D: NA; V: TRBV6-5; CDR3: CASSYPNTGELFF
J: TRBJ2-7; D: NA; V: TRBV29-1; CDR3: CSVEGVRGFAGEQYF
J: TRBJ1-6; D: NA; V: TRBV5-1; CDR3: CASSLEGNSPLNF
J: TRBJ2-2; D: TRBD2; V: TRBV6-5; CDR3: CASSYWRGWLTGELFF
J: TRBJ1-5; D: NA; V: TRBV12-3/TRBV12-4; CDR3: CASSFEGNQPQHF
J: TRBJ1-2; D: NA; V: TRBV6-5; CDR3: CASSRGPGTNYGYTF
J: TRBJ2-7; D: NA; V: TRBV10-3; CDR3: CAISEPRKGYEQYF
J: TRBJ2-1; D: TRBD1; V: TRBV29-1; CDR3: CSAARTGVHNEQFF
J: TRBJ1-1; D: NA; V: TRBV12-3/TRBV12-4; CDR3: CASSLNQGIVNTEAFF
J: TRBJ1-6; D: NA; V: TRBV20-1; CDR3: CSAMTGAHSPLHF
J: TRBJ1-1; D: NA; V: TRBV20-1; CDR3: CSARVVQRPNTEAFF